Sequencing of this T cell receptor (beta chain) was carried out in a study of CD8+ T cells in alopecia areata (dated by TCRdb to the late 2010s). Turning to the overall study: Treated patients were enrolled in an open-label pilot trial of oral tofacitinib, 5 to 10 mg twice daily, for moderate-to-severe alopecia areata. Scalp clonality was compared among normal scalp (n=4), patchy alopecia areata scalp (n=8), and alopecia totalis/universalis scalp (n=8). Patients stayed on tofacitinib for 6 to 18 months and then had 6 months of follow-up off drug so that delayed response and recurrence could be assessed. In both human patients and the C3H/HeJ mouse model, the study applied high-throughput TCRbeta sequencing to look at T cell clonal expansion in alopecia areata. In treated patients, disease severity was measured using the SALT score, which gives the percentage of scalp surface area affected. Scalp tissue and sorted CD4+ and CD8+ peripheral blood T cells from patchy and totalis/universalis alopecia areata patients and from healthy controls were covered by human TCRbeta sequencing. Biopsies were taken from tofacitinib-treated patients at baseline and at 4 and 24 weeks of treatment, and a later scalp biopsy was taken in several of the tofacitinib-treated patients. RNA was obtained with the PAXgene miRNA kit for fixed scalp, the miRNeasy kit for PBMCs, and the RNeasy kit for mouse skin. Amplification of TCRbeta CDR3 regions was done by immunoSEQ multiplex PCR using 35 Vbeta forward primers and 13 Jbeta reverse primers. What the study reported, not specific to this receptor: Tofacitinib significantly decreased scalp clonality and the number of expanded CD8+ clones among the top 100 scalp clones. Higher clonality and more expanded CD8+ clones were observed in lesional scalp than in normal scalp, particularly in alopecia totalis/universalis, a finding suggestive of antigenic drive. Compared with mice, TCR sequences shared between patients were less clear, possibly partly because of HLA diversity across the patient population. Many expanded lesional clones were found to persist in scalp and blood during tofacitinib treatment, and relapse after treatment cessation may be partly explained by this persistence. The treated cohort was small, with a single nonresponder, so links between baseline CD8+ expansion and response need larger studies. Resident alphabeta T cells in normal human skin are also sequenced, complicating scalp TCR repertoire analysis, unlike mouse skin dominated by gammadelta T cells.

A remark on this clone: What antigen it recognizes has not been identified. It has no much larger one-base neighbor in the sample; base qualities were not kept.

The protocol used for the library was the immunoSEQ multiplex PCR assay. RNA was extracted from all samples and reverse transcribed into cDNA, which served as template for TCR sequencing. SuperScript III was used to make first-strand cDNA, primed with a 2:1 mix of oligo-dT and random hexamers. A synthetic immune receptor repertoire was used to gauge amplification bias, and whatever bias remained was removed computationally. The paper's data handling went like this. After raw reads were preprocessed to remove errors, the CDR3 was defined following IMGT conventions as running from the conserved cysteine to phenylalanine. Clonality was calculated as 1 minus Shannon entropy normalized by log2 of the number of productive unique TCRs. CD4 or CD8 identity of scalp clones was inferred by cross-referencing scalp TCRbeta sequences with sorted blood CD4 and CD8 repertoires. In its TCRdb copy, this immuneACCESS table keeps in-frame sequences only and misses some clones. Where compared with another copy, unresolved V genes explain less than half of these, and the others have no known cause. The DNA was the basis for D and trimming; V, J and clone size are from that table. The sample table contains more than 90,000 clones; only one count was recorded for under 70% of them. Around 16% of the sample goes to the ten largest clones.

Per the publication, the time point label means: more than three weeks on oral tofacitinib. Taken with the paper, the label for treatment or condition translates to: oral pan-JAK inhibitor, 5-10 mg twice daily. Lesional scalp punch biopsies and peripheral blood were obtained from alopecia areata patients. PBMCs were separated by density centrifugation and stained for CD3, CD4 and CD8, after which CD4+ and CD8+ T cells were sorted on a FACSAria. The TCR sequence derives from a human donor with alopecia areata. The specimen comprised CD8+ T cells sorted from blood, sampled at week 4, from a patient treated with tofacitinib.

The CDR3 region: CASSRYVGSGDGYTF. The nucleotide sequence reads as follows: TGTGCCAGTAGCCGTTACGTGGGGTCAGGGGACGGCTACACCTTC. Recombination joined TRBV19 with TRBJ1-2, with a tentative D gene TRBD1 over 6 matching bases. V and J are truncated by 6 bases and 8 bases respectively, leaving an intervening sequence of 22 bases. The germline V gene (reference sequence) supplies CDR1 LNHDA and CDR2 SQIVND. Taken from cysteine to phenylalanine, the CDR3 has 15 residues. Of the read, only the CDR3 DNA is kept; its 45 bases are in frame from base 1.